Each of the 27 T cell receptor beta chains below was sequenced from the same sample in a study of metastatic and nonmetastatic thyroid tumors. Every patient underwent thyroid surgery untreated. TCRdb reprocessed the PCR reads via MiXCR. The sample includes 60,000 or so clones, less than 5% of them seen just once. The specimen was blood. The receptors stem from a female donor with papillary thyroid cancer or a benign thyroid nodule (not recorded which). Some clones in this sample may be carry-over from other donors' samples.

This clone turned up a few times. This sequence may be a read error, since a much larger clone differs from it by one base. V is TRBV7-9 and J is TRBJ2-7; 7 nucleotides line up with TRBD1. The CDR3 length is 15 residues. V trimming: 3 bases; J trimming: 2 bases; junction bases outside the gene matches: 7. Per the germline V gene, CDR1 is SEHNR and CDR2 is FQNEAQ (reference sequence). As DNA, the CDR3 is TGTGCCAGCAGCTTTTCGGAAGGGGGCGCCTACGAGCAGTACTTC. This gives the protein CASSFSEGGAYEQYF. Based on the CDR3 plus reference TRBV7-9 and TRBJ2-7, the full variable domain is DTGVSQNPRHKITKRGQNVTFRCDPISEHNRLYWYRQTLGQGPEFLTYFQNEAQLEKSRLLSDRFSAERPKGSFSTLEIQRTEQGDSAMYLCASSFSEGGAYEQYFGPGTRLTVT.

Turning to this clone: A much larger clone differs by one base, so this may be a read error. As the CDR3 is not closed by the conserved phenylalanine or tryptophan, this likely results from a read error. The rearrangement uses TRBV29-1 and TRBJ1-1; D ambiguous. CDR1 and CDR2 from the germline V gene are SQVTM and ANQGSEA. Trimming removed 5 bases from V and 4 bases from J, with 11 bases in between. The CDR3 covers 12 residues. The CDR3 nucleotides are TGCAGCGTTTTTCGGGGAACCACTGAAGCTTTCATT. Translating it yields CSVFRGTTEAFI.

This chain joins TRBV12-3 or TRBV12-4 and TRBJ1-2; possible D gene TRBD1, 5 bases. V lost 6 bases and J lost 1, with 15 bases in between. This CDR3 has 15 residues. The CDR3 DNA sequence: TGTGCCAGCAGCCCCGGCGGGGGTTATAACTATGGCTACACCTTC. Its protein is CASSPGGGYNYGYTF.

Concerning this clone itself: A much more abundant neighbour one base away suggests this may be a read error. The chain is built from TRBV7-9 and TRBJ2-5, with D unclear. This CDR3 has 11 amino acids. Trimming took off 4 bases at V and 3 bases at J, with 3 bases between the two ends. Germline assignment: CDR1 SEHNR and CDR2 FQNEAQ (reference sequence). The CDR3 loop is CASSWKETQYF. CDR3 coding DNA: TGTGCCAGCAGCTGGAAAGAGACCCAGTACTTC.

A few counts support this clone. V is TRBV6-1 and J is TRBJ2-6, with unresolved D. This CDR3 spans 15 amino acids. Trimming took 3 bases from V and 2 from J, leaving 8 bases between them. Germline V gene sequence: CDR1 MNHNS, CDR2 SASEGT. CDR3 DNA sequence: TGTGCCAGCAGTGATGGCGACGCTGGGGCCAACGTCCTGACTTTC. Protein: CASSDGDAGANVLTF.

This clone was seen at least ten times. The chain is built from TRBV7-9 and TRBJ2-5; 11 bases fit TRBD1. Germline CDR1 SEHNR, CDR2 FQNEAQ (reference sequence). This CDR3 spans 15 amino acids. The V segment lost 4 bases and the J segment 5 bases; nucleotides outside the gene matches: 6. The chain's CDR3 is CASSSDRGLGETQYF. Here the CDR3 DNA reads TGTGCCAGCAGCTCGGACAGGGGGCTAGGGGAGACCCAGTACTTC.

This clone was counted between two and nine times. This sequence may be a read error, since a much larger clone differs from it by one base. This CDR3 is CASSHNPKGCASETQYF. The CDR3 DNA reads as TGTGCCAGCAGCCACAATCCGAAAGGGTGCGCGTCGGAGACCCAGTACTTC. J is TRBJ2-5 and V is TRBV4-2; D not certain. Trimming cost V 3 bases and J 5 bases, with 22 bases left between them. Germline CDR1 LGHNA, CDR2 YNFKEQ. The CDR3 runs to 17 residues.

A few counts support this clone. A much larger clone lies one base from this, so it may be a read error. V and J are TRBV5-1 and TRBJ1-4, with D hard to call. Germline CDR1 reads SGHRS; CDR2 reads YFSETQ. Trimming stripped 0 bases from V and 8 bases from J, with 8 bases between. CDR3 size: 13 residues. DNA for the CDR3: TGCGCCAGCAGCTTGGTATATGGCGAAAAACTGTTTTTT. Its translation: CASSLVYGEKLFF.

This clone has more than one count but fewer than ten. The rearrangement links TRBV12-5 to TRBJ2-7; 9 bases are shared with TRBD1. This CDR3 has 20 residues. V dropped 7 bases and J dropped 5; count of bases not matched to a gene: 27. The germline CDR1 and CDR2 sequences are LGHNT and FRNRAP. CDR3 in DNA: TGTGCTAGTGCCCTGAAACGGGACAGGGAGTCGACCTTGTCGGGGGACGAGCAGTACTTC. Translation gives CASALKRDRESTLSGDEQYF.

This clone has ten or more counts. The chain joins TRBV28 to TRBJ2-7; weak D call: TRBD2 (5 bases). This CDR3 contains 14 residues. Germline V gene data show CDR1 as MDHEN and CDR2 as SYDVKM. V lost 8 bases, J lost 6 bases, and 20 bases lay in between. CDR3 loop: CASLGVIGVGEQYF. The CDR3 DNA reads as TGTGCCAGCCTCGGGGTGATTGGAGTCGGCGAGCAGTACTTC. The whole variable domain, remainder taken from reference TRBV28 and TRBJ2-7, is DVKVTQSSRYLVKRTGEKVFLECVQDMDHENMFWYRQDPGLGLRLIYFSYDVKMKEKGDIPEGYSVSREKKERFSLILESASTNQTSMYLCASLGVIGVGEQYFGPGTRLTVT.

This clone has only a few counts. The germline gene is not matched at one end of the junction; a read error may be the cause. The V gene is TRBV6-4, the J gene TRBJ2-7; D possibly corresponds to TRBD1 (5 bases). Germline V CDR1 and CDR2: MRHNA, SNTAGT. This CDR3 is built from 15 residues. This chain's CDR3 is CASSYSPGPRNEQYF. The CDR3 DNA reads as TGTGCCAGCAGTTACTCTCCAGGGCCCCGCAACGAGCAGTACTTC.

This clone was found a few times. A much larger clone differs by one base, so this may be a read error. This specimen includes other DNA sequences encoding the same CDR3. The genes are TRBV19 and TRBJ2-4; D is possibly TRBD2 (6 bases). CDR3 length equals 17 residues. Trimming cost V 0 bases and J 0 bases, with 12 bases left between them. Germline V gene sequence: CDR1 LNHDA, CDR2 SQIVND (reference sequence). The CDR3 loop reads CASSIEAGTIAKNIQYF. In DNA form, the CDR3 reads TGTGCCAGTAGTATAGAGGCGGGAACTATAGCCAAAAACATTCAGTACTTC.

This clone was observed a handful of times. CDR3 sequence (DNA): TGTGCCAGCAGGGACAGCGGGACCTACGAGCAGTACTTC. Its translation is CASRDSGTYEQYF. The chain combines TRBV2 with TRBJ2-7, with D tentatively TRBD2 (7 bases). The CDR3 sequence is 13 residues long. V was cut by 6 bases and J by 2 bases, with 11 bases left in between. Germline assignment: CDR1 SNHLY and CDR2 FYNNEI. The whole variable domain, filled in from reference TRBV2 and TRBJ2-7, reads EPEVTQTPSHQVTQMGQEVILRCVPISNHLYFYWYRQILGQKVEFLVSFYNNEISEKSEIFDDQFSVERPDGSNFTLKIRSTKLEDSAMYFCASRDSGTYEQYFGPGTRLTVT.

This clone came up many times. This may come from a read error, since a much larger clone is one base off. The chain is built from TRBV24-1 and TRBJ2-2; 11 positions agree with TRBD2. The CDR3 has 14 residues. CDR1 is KGHDR, CDR2 SFDVKD, per germline. The CDR3 nucleotides read TGTGCCACCGGGACTAGCGGAAACACCTGGGAGCTGTTTTTT. This translates into CATGTSGNTWELFF.

This clone was observed many times. V and J are TRBV20-1 and TRBJ2-3, with D possibly TRBD2 on 5 matching bases. Germline V lookup: CDR1 DFQATT, CDR2 SNEGSKA (reference sequence). V was trimmed by 8 bases and J by 2 bases, leaving 17 bases between them. The length of the CDR3 is 14 residues. DNA of the CDR3: TGCAGTCCCAGTCCGTCGGGATTCACAGATACGCAGTATTTT. Translating gives CSPSPSGFTDTQYF.

Of note for this clone: At one end the junction does not follow the germline gene, possibly because of a read error. The gene calls are TRBV12-3 or TRBV12-4 and TRBJ2-7; 8 bases agree with TRBD1. CDR3 size: 15 residues. The CDR3 DNA reads TGTGCCAGCATTCCCCAGGGACAGGTGGGTTACGAGCAGCACTTC. This encodes CASIPQGQVGYEQHF.

The chain is built from TRBV20-1 and TRBJ2-3; no clear D gene. V was shortened by 0 bases and J by 1 base, with 8 bases between the two germline ends. CDR3 size: 14 residues. CDR1 is DFQATT, CDR2 SNEGSKA, per germline (reference sequence). The CDR3 DNA is TGCAGTGCTAGAGATCCATACGGCACAGATACGCAGTATTTT. Translation gives CSARDPYGTDTQYF.

This clone was recorded at least ten times. The V call is TRBV24-1, the J call TRBJ2-4, with 14 bases identical to TRBD2. CDR1 KGHDR and CDR2 SFDVKD come from the germline V gene. The CDR3 sequence is 17 residues long. J lost 8 bases, V lost 3 bases, and 8 bases had no gene match. CDR3 residues: CATSDPGGTSGRDIQYF. In DNA form, the CDR3 reads TGTGCCACCAGTGATCCAGGTGGGACTAGCGGGAGAGACATTCAGTACTTC.

With regard to this clone: The germline gene is not matched at one end of the junction; a read error may be the cause. The V and J genes are TRBV3-1 and TRBJ1-2, with D perhaps matching TRBD1 (5 bases). The CDR3 has 15 residues. Germline-derived CDR1 and CDR2 are LGHDT and YNNKEL (reference sequence). The CDR3 is CASSPNQGPGYDYTF. The CDR3 DNA reads as TGTGCCAGCAGCCCCAATCAGGGCCCGGGCTATGACTACACCTTC.

This clone came up many times. The sample has other DNA sequences that encode this CDR3 too. The chain combines TRBV12-3 or TRBV12-4 with TRBJ2-4, with D possibly TRBD2 on 5 matching bases. The ends were cut back, 7 bases at V and 6 bases at J, with 22 bases in the middle. This CDR3 region has 16 residues. CDR3 residues: CASTMRRTQTPNIQYF. The CDR3 DNA reads as TGTGCCAGCACCATGCGGAGGACCCAGACTCCAAACATTCAGTACTTC.

The sample holds a few counts of this clone. V usage is TRBV6-2 or TRBV6-3 and J usage is TRBJ1-1, with D uncertain. The germline V gene has CDR1 MNHEY and CDR2 SVGEGT. The V and J ends lost 2 bases and 0 bases respectively, with 7 bases between them. The CDR3 contains 14 residues. DNA for the CDR3: TGTGCCAGCAGTTACGAAAGATTGAACACTGAAGCTTTCTTT. This encodes CASSYERLNTEAFF.

Only a few counts were recorded for this clone. This rearrangement joins TRBV25-1 to TRBJ2-6, with a weak D call TRBD2 (5 bases). Germline CDR1 is MGHDK and CDR2 is SYGVNS. V was trimmed by 6 bases and J by 0 bases, leaving 6 bases between them. The CDR3 runs 14 residues. This chain's CDR3 is CASSGDSGANVLTF. CDR3 coding DNA: TGTGCCAGCAGCGGGGACTCTGGGGCCAACGTCCTGACTTTC.

The chain employs TRBV6-1 and TRBJ2-7, with a possible D match to TRBD2 (5 bases). The V end was cut by 6 bases, the J end by 6 bases, with 15 bases between. Germline CDR1 is MNHNS and CDR2 is SASEGT. The CDR3 has 13 amino acids. CDR3 amino acids: CASRTSGEGEQYF. For the CDR3, the DNA is TGTGCCAGCAGAACTAGTGGTGAGGGCGAGCAGTACTTC.

In this sample, this clone turned up many times. The chain joins TRBV5-8 to TRBJ2-3; D unclear. CDR1 SGHTS and CDR2 YDEGEE come from the germline V gene. This CDR3 region has 15 residues. The V end lost 4 bases, the J end lost 3 bases, and 15 bases lay between the germline ends. The CDR3 loop reads CASSRTQMRTDTQYF. CDR3 nucleotides: TGTGCCAGCAGCCGCACCCAGATGAGGACAGATACGCAGTATTTT.

This clone was detected ten times or more. The V call is TRBV12-3 or TRBV12-4, the J call TRBJ1-4, with a tentative D call TRBD1 (5 bases). Trimming took 6 bases from V and 0 from J, leaving 8 bases between them. This CDR3 has 14 amino acids. CDR3 residues: CASSETATNEKLFF. The CDR3 bases are TGTGCCAGCAGCGAGACAGCAACTAATGAAAAACTGTTTTTT.

In its sample, this clone was seen a few times. One base away lies a much larger clone, so this may be a sequencing read error. The sample has other DNA sequences that encode this CDR3 too. The chain links TRBV7-9 to TRBJ1-1; tentatively, D is TRBD1 (5 bases). CDR1 is SEHNR and CDR2 is FQNEAQ in the germline V gene (reference sequence). This CDR3 has 14 residues. The CDR3 protein is CASSLAWGNTEAFF. The CDR3 nucleotides read TGTGCCAGCAGCTTAGCGTGGGGGAACACTGAAGCCTTCTTT.

The CDR3 DNA reads TGTGCCAGTACATGGGGCGGCGCTCAAGCTTTCTTT. Its protein product is CASTWGGAQAFF. The rearrangement joins TRBV12-3 or TRBV12-4 to TRBJ1-1; D is perhaps TRBD1 (5 bases). The CDR3 contains 12 residues. V was cut by 9 bases and J by 9 bases, with 17 bases left in between.